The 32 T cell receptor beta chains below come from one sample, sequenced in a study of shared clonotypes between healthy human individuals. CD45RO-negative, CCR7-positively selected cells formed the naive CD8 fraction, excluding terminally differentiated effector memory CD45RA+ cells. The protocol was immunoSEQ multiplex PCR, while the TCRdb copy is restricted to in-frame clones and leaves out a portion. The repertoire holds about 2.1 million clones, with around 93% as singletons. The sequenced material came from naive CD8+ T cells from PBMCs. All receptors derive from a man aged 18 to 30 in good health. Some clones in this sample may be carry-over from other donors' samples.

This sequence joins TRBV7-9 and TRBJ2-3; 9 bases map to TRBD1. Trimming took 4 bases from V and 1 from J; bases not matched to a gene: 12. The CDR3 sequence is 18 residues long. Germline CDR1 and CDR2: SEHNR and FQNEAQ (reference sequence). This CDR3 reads CASSSNRGLTLGTDTQYF. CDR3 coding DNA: TGTGCCAGCAGCTCGAACAGGGGGCTTACCCTCGGCACAGATACGCAGTATTTT. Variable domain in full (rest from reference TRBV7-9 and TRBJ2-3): DTGVSQNPRHKITKRGQNVTFRCDPISEHNRLYWYRQTLGQGPEFLTYFQNEAQLEKSRLLSDRFSAERPKGSFSTLEIQRTEQGDSAMYLCASSSNRGLTLGTDTQYFGPGTRLTVL.

CDR3 residues: CASSLDIDSYEQYF. The CDR3 region has the DNA TGTGCCAGCAGCCTAGACATTGACAGCTACGAGCAGTACTTC. The J gene is TRBJ2-7, the V gene TRBV6-5, with a possible D match to TRBD1 (5 bases). The CDR3 runs to 14 residues. The V end was cut by 6 bases, the J end by 3 bases, with 15 bases between. The V gene's germline CDR1 is MNHEY and CDR2 SVGAGI.

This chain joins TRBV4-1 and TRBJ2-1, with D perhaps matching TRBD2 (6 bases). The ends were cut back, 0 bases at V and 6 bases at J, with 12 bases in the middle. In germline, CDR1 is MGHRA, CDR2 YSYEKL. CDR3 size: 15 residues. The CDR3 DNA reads TGCGCCAGCAGCCAAGATAGACGGGAGAGCAATGAGCAGTTCTTC. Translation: CASSQDRRESNEQFF.

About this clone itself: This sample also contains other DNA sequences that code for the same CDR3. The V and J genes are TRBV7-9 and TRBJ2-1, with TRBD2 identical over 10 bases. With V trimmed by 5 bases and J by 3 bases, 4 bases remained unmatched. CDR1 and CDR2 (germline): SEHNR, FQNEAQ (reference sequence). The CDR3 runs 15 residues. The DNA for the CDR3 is TGTGCCAGCAGCCCTAGCGGGAGTCTCTACAATGAGCAGTTCTTC. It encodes CASSPSGSLYNEQFF.

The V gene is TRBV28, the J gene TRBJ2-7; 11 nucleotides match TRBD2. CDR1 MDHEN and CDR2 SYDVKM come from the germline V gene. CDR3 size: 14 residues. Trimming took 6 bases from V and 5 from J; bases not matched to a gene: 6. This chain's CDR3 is CASSWTSGYDEQYF. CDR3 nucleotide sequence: TGTGCCAGCAGCTGGACTAGCGGGTACGACGAGCAGTACTTC. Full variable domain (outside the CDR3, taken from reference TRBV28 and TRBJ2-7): DVKVTQSSRYLVKRTGEKVFLECVQDMDHENMFWYRQDPGLGLRLIYFSYDVKMKEKGDIPEGYSVSREKKERFSLILESASTNQTSMYLCASSWTSGYDEQYFGPGTRLTVT.

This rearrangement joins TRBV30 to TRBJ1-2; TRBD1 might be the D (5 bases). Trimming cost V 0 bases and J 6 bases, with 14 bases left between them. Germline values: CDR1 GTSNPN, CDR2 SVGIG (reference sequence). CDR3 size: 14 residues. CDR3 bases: TGTGCCTGGAGTGTCACGCCGGGGCCTAATGGCTACACCTTC. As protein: CAWSVTPGPNGYTF.

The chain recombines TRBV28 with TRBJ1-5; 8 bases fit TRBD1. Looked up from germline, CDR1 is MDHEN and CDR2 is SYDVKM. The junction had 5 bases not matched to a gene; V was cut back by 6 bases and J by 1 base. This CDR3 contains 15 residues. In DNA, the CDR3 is TGTGCCAGCAGAAACGGACAGGGAAGCAATCAGCCCCAGCATTTT. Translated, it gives CASRNGQGSNQPQHF. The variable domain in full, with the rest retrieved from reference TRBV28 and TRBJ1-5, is DVKVTQSSRYLVKRTGEKVFLECVQDMDHENMFWYRQDPGLGLRLIYFSYDVKMKEKGDIPEGYSVSREKKERFSLILESASTNQTSMYLCASRNGQGSNQPQHFGDGTRLSIL.

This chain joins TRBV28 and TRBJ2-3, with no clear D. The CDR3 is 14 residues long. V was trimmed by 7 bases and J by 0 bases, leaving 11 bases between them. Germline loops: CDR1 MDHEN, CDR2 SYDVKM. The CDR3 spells CASKPTISTDTQYF. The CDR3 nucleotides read TGTGCCAGCAAACCTACAATTAGCACAGATACGCAGTATTTT.

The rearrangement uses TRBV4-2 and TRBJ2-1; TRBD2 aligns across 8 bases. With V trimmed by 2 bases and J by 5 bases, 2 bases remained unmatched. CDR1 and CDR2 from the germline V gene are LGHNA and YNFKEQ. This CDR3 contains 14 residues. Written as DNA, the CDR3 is TGTGCCAGCAGCCAACGACTAGCGAACAATGAGCAGTTCTTC. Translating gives CASSQRLANNEQFF.

Written as DNA, the CDR3 is TGTGCCAGTACGGGGGCCGGCTCCTACAATGAGCAGTTCTTC. It translates to CASTGAGSYNEQFF. The chain has TRBV19 and TRBJ2-1; D tentatively reads TRBD1 or TRBD2 (6 bases each). Trimming stripped 7 bases from V and 0 bases from J, with 10 bases between. The CDR3 runs 14 residues. Germline lookup yields CDR1 LNHDA and CDR2 SQIVND (reference sequence). Complete variable domain (other parts from reference TRBV19 and TRBJ2-1): DGGITQSPKYLFRKEGQNVTLSCEQNLNHDAMYWYRQDPGQGLRLIYYSQIVNDFQKGDIAEGYSVSREKKESFPLTVTSAQKNPTAFYLCASTGAGSYNEQFFGPGTRLTVL.

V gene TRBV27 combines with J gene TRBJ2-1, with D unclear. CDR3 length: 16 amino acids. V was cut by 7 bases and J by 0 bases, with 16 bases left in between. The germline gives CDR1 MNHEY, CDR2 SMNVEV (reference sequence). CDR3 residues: CASTPRGASSYNEQFF. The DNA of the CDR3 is TGTGCCAGCACCCCCCGCGGTGCGAGCTCCTACAATGAGCAGTTCTTC.

CDR3 coding DNA: TGTGCCAGCAGTGGACACGTCGGGACAGACGAAGGAAAAGAGACCCAGTACTTC. This codes for CASSGHVGTDEGKETQYF. The chain is built from TRBV25-1 and TRBJ2-5; 7 bases are a match to TRBD1. CDR3 length equals 18 residues. CDR1 MGHDK and CDR2 SYGVNS come from the germline V gene. V gave up 4 bases and J gave up 3 bases; unmatched junction bases: 17.

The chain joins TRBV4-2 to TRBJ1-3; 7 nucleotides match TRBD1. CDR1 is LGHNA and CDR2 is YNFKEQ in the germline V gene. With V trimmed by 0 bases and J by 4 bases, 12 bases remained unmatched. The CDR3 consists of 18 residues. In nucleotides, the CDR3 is TGTGCCAGCAGCCAAGAACTAACAGGGGTCGGGGGGGGAAACACCATATATTTT. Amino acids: CASSQELTGVGGGNTIYF.

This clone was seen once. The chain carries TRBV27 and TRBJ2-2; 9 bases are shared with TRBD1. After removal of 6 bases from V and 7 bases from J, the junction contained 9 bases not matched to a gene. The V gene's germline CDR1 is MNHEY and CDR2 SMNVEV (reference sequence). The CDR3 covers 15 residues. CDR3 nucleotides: TGTGCCAGCAGCGGACAGGGGTGGGCTAACGGGGAGCTGTTTTTT. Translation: CASSGQGWANGELFF.

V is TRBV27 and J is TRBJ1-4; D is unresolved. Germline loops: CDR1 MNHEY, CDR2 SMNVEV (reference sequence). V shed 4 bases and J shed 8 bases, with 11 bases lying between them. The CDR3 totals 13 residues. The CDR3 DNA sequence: TGTGCCAGCAGTTCCCTCCCCCCAGAAAAACTGTTTTTT. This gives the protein CASSSLPPEKLFF.

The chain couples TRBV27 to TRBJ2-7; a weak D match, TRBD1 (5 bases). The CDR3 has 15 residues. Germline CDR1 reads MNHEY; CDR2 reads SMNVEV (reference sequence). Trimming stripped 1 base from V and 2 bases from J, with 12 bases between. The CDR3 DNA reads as TGTGCCAGCAGTTTATGGCAGGGTGGCGCCTACGAGCAGTACTTC. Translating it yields CASSLWQGGAYEQYF.

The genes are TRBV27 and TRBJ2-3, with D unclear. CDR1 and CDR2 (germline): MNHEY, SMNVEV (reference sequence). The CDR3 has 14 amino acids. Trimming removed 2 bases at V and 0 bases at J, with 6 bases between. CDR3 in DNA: TGTGCCAGCAGTTTAATGGGTAGCACAGATACGCAGTATTTT. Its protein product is CASSLMGSTDTQYF.

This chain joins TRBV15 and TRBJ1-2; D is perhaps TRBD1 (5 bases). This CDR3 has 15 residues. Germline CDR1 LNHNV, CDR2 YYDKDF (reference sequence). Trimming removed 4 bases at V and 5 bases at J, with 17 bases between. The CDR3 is CATSTRNGGGYGYTF. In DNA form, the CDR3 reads TGTGCCACCAGCACCCGAAACGGGGGTGGGTATGGCTACACCTTC.

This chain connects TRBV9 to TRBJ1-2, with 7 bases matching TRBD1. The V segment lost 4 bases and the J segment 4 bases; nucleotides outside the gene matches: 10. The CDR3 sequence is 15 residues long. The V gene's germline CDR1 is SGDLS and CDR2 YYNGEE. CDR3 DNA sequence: TGTGCCAGCAGCCTACAGGGGCGGGAACGCTATGGCTACACCTTC. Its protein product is CASSLQGRERYGYTF.

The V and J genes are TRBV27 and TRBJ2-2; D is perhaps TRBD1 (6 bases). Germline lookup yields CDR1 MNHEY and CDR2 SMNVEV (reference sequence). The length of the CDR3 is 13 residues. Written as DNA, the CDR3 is TGTCTCACCCTGGGACAAACCACCGGGGAGCTGTTTTTT. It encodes CLTLGQTTGELFF.

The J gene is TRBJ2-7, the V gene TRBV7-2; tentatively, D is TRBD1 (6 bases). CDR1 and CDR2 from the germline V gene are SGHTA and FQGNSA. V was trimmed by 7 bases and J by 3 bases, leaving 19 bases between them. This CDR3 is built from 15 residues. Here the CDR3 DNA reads TGTGCCAGCATCAATGGGGAGACAGGCGTCTACGAGCAGTACTTC. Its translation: CASINGETGVYEQYF.

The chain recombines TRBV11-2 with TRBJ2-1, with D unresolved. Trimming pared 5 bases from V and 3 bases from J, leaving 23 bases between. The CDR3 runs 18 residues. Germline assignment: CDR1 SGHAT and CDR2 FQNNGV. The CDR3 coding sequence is TGTGCCAGCAGCCACATCGGGTGGGTGAGCTGGATCTACAATGAGCAGTTCTTC. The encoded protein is CASSHIGWVSWIYNEQFF.

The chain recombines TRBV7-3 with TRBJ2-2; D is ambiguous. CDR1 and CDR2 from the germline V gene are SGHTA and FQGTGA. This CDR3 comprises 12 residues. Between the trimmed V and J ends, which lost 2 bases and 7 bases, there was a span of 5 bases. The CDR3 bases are TGTGCCAGCAGCTTATTGGACGGGGAGCTGTTTTTT. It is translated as CASSLLDGELFF.

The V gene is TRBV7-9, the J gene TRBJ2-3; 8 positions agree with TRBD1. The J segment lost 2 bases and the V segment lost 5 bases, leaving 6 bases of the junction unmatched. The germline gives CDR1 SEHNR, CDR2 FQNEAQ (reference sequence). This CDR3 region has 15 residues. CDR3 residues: CASSVGTGLTDTQYF. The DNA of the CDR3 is TGTGCCAGCAGCGTTGGGACAGGACTCACAGATACGCAGTATTTT.

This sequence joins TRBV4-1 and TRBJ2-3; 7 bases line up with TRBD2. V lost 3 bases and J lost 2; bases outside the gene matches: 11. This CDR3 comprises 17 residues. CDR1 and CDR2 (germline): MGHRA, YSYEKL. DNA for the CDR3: TGCGCCAGCAGCCACCCGGCCGCTAGCGGCTACACAGATACGCAGTATTTT. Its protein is CASSHPAASGYTDTQYF.

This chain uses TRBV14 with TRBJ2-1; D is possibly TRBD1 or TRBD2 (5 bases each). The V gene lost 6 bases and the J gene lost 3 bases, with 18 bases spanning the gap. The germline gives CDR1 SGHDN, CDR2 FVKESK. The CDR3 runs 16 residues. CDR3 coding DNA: TGTGCCAGCAGTCCTTCTGGGGGACGGCTCTACAATGAGCAGTTCTTC. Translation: CASSPSGGRLYNEQFF.

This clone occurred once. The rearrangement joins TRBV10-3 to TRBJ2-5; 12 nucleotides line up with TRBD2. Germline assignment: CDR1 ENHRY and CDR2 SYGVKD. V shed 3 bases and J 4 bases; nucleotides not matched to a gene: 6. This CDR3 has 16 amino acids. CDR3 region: CAISDSLAGGAETQYF. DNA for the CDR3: TGTGCCATCAGTGACTCTCTAGCGGGAGGGGCAGAGACCCAGTACTTC.

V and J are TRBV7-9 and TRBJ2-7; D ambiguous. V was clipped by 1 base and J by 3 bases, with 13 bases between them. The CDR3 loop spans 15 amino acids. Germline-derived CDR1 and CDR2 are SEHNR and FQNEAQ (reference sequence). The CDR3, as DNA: TGTGCCAGCAGCTTAGGGACCGGGCGGATCTACGAGCAGTACTTC. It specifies CASSLGTGRIYEQYF.

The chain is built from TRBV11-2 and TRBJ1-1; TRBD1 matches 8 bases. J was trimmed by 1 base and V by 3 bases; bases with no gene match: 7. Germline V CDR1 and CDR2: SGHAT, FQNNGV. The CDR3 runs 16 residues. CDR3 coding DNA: TGTGCCAGCAGCTTTGTCAGGGGGCTAAAGAACACTGAAGCTTTCTTT. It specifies CASSFVRGLKNTEAFF.

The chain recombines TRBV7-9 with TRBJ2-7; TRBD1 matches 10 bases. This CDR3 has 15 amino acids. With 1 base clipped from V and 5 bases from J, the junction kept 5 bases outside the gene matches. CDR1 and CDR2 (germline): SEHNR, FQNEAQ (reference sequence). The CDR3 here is CASSLVGQGLDEQYF. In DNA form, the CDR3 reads TGTGCCAGCAGCTTAGTGGGACAGGGGTTGGACGAGCAGTACTTC. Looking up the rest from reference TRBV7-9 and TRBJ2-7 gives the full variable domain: DTGVSQNPRHKITKRGQNVTFRCDPISEHNRLYWYRQTLGQGPEFLTYFQNEAQLEKSRLLSDRFSAERPKGSFSTLEIQRTEQGDSAMYLCASSLVGQGLDEQYFGPGTRLTVT.

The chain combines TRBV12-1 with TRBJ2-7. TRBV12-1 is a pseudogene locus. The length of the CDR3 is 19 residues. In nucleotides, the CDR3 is TGTGCCAGCAGCTTTAGGCTTCGCGACCAGAATGGGACCACCTACGAGCAGTACTTC. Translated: CASSFRLRDQNGTTYEQYF.

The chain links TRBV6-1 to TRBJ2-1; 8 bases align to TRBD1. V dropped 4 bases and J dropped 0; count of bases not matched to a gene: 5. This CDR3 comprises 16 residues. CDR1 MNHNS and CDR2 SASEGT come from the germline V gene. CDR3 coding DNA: TGTGCCAGCAGTGGGTATCAGGGGGCCTCCTACAATGAGCAGTTCTTC. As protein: CASSGYQGASYNEQFF.